The T cell receptor beta chain under discussion was sequenced for a study of blood T cell repertoires in COVID-19 (dated by TCRdb to 2018 to 2021). Concerning the study at large: Samples from collaborators originated in the United States, Italy and Spain and spanned both the acute and convalescent phases of COVID-19. The prospective study material was composed of cDNA or gDNA derived from T cells, B-cell-depleted T cells, or PBMCs. Deeply sampled blood TCRbeta repertoires from subjects exposed to, actively infected with, or recovered from COVID-19 were included in the dataset. A freely available public database, intended as a resource for researchers studying the immune response to SARS-CoV-2, is where the repertoires were released. The samples were drawn from the first 160 participants of the ongoing ImmuneRACE study and from 1,200 or so subjects provided by 6 global collaborators. The sample metadata nearly always contained a de-identified subject ID, COVID-19 status, age in years and sex. HLA class I and class II types, where available, came from metadata supplied by the sample provider rather than from assay-based typing. General findings and caveats noted by the study authors: Clinical and demographic metadata were provided uncurated, with the amount varying by source and participant.

Whole blood was collected in K2EDTA tubes by collaborating institutions according to the institutions' own protocols. For TCRbeta analysis, collaborator samples were shipped as frozen whole blood, as isolated PBMCs, or as DNA extracted from either sample type. TCRbeta CDR3 regions were amplified from genomic DNA using the immunoSEQ Assay, a bias-controlled multiplex PCR. Per the authors' processing: Within the assay, amplification of reference gene primers was used to estimate how many nucleated cells each sample contained. Sequence reads were collapsed and filtered to measure the absolute abundance of every unique TCRbeta CDR3 rearrangement. For each sample, productive Simpson clonality was calculated by taking the square root of Simpson's diversity index across productive rearrangements. Sourced from immuneACCESS, this table was stored by TCRdb with only in-frame sequences that have V and J called. A share of the clones is absent; for the studies checked, an unresolved V gene accounts for under half, and the remainder has no known explanation. For V, J and clone size, that table is used; D and trimming come from the DNA. This sample lists about 240,000 clones; 83% were detected once. The ten most abundant clones make up around 5.5% of the sample.

Spanning cysteine to phenylalanine, the CDR3 consists of 11 amino acids. Of all the DNA, just the CDR3 is kept, 33 bases in frame from base 1. Trimming at the junction amounts to 4 bases on V and 4 bases on J, and the germline ends lie 5 bases apart. From the germline V gene, CDR1 is MRHNA and CDR2 is SNTAGT. On this clone itself: Its antigen is still unknown. No much larger clonotype is one base removed from it; base qualities were not supplied.

The specimen was peripheral blood. This chain is built from TRBV6-4 and TRBJ2-7; the D gene cannot be named for sure. This TCR came from a human donor in a cohort sampled during active COVID-19. The nucleotides read TGTGCCAGCAGTGCTAGTTACGAGCAGTACTTC. This sequence encodes CASSASYEQYF.